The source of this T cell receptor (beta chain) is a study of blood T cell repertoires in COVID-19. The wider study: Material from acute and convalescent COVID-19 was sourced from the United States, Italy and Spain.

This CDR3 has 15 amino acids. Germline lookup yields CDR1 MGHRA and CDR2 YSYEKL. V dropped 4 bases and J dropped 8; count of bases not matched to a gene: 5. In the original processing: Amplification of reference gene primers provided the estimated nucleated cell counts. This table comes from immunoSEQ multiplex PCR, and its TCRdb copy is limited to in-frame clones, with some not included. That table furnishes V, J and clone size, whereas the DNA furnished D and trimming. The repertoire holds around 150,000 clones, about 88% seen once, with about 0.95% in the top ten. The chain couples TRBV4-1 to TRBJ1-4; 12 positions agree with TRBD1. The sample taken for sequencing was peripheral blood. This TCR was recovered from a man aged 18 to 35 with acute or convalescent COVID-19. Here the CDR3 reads CASSRGQGAGEKLFF. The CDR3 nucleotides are TGCGCCAGCAGCCGGGGACAGGGGGCAGGAGAAAAACTGTTTTTT.